Listed below are T cell receptor beta chains from one sample, sequenced in a study of blood T cell repertoires in COVID-19. The protocol was immunoSEQ multiplex PCR, while the TCRdb copy is restricted to in-frame clones and leaves out a portion. The table shows around 70,000 clones, with 85% to 90% occurring only once. What was sequenced was peripheral blood. These receptors came from a man aged 60 to 75 with acute or convalescent COVID-19. CDR3s include the opening cysteine and the closing phenylalanine or tryptophan. The order of the fields is clone size, J gene, D gene, V gene, CDR3 protein, CDR3 DNA. D genes are given only for firm matches. Rows give clone size only sometimes, using once, few, many, or a class for an expanded clone.

once	TRBJ1-6	TRBD1	TRBV25-1	CASTDPGQGDSPLHF	TGTGCCAGCACTGATCCGGGACAGGGGGATTCACCCCTCCACTTT
NA	TRBJ1-6	TRBD1	TRBV15	CATSRPAPGQTNSPLHF	TGTGCCACCAGCAGACCGGCACCGGGACAGACAAATTCACCCCTCCACTTT
NA	TRBJ2-7	TRBD1	TRBV2	CASSERYRGHSEQYF	TGTGCCAGCAGTGAACGATACAGGGGGCACTCCGAGCAGTACTTC
few	TRBJ2-1	NA	TRBV27	CASRPQELNEQFF	TGTGCCAGCAGACCACAGGAGCTCAATGAGCAGTTCTTC
NA	TRBJ2-1	TRBD2	TRBV7-9	CASSLGLAGGWGTEQFF	TGTGCCAGCAGCTTAGGACTAGCGGGAGGGTGGGGCACTGAGCAGTTCTTC
NA	TRBJ2-7	TRBD2	TRBV18	CASGTSASYEQYF	TGTGCCAGTGGGACTAGCGCGTCCTACGAGCAGTACTTC
NA	TRBJ1-1	NA	TRBV12-5	CASGRTLIRSLPMNTEAFF	TGTGCTAGTGGGCGGACACTAATAAGATCGCTTCCCATGAACACTGAAGCTTTCTTT
NA	TRBJ2-5	NA	TRBV7-6	CASSKDYRQETQYF	TGTGCCAGCAGCAAGGACTACCGGCAAGAGACCCAGTACTTC
few	TRBJ2-1	TRBD2	TRBV6-1	CASSVSTSGILGNEQFF	TGTGCCAGCAGTGTGTCGACTAGCGGGATCCTTGGGAATGAGCAGTTCTTC
NA	TRBJ1-1	TRBD1	TRBV5-1	CASSEGQVGMNTEAFF	TGCGCCAGCAGCGAAGGACAGGTCGGGATGAACACTGAAGCTTTCTTT
NA	TRBJ1-2	NA	TRBV2	CASSEIDNYGYTF	TGTGCCAGCAGCGAAATAGATAACTATGGCTACACCTTC
NA	TRBJ1-5	NA	TRBV27	CASSPNQDRRNQPQHF	TGTGCCAGCAGTCCAAACCAAGACAGGAGGAATCAGCCCCAGCATTTT
NA	TRBJ1-4	TRBD1	TRBV12-5	CASASDRGLGEKLFF	TGTGCTAGTGCCTCTGACAGGGGGCTCGGGGAAAAACTGTTTTTT
once	TRBJ1-1	NA	TRBV30	CACSTVYTEAFF	TGTGCCTGCTCGACAGTATACACTGAAGCTTTCTTT
NA	TRBJ1-5	NA	TRBV10-1	CASSTSPTLLQPQHF	TGCGCCAGCTCGACATCCCCCACCCTCCTTCAGCCCCAGCATTTT
NA	TRBJ2-2	TRBD2	TRBV5-1	CASSLSLAGARELFF	TGCGCCAGCAGCTTGTCGCTAGCGGGGGCTAGGGAGCTGTTTTTT
NA	TRBJ2-1	NA	TRBV12-3/TRBV12-4	CANSDGSEQFF	TGTGCCAACTCAGATGGGAGCGAGCAGTTCTTC
NA	TRBJ1-6	NA	TRBV4-2	CASSQELVPGDVPLHF	TGTGCCAGCAGCCAAGAGTTAGTACCTGGTGATGTTCCCCTCCACTTT
NA	TRBJ2-7	NA	TRBV6-1	CASSERGPIYEQYF	TGTGCCAGCAGTGAACGTGGGCCGATCTACGAGCAGTACTTC
NA	TRBJ1-2	NA	TRBV6-5	CASSELNYGYTF	TGTGCCAGCAGCGAGCTTAACTATGGCTACACCTTC
NA	TRBJ1-5	NA	TRBV24-1	CATSVSGGGNQPQHF	TGTGCCACAAGTGTATCGGGAGGTGGCAATCAGCCCCAGCATTTT
NA	TRBJ2-3	NA	TRBV5-1	CASSLTAQGGDTQYF	TGCGCCAGCAGCTTGACAGCACAGGGGGGGGATACGCAGTATTTT
NA	TRBJ1-5	NA	TRBV19	CASSIESRDQPQHF	TGTGCCAGTAGTATCGAATCACGCGATCAGCCCCAGCATTTT
NA	TRBJ2-7	TRBD1	TRBV19	CASTGTGHYEQYF	TGTGCCAGTACCGGGACAGGACACTACGAGCAGTACTTC
NA	TRBJ2-2	TRBD2	TRBV24-1	CATSDFGGANTGELFF	TGTGCCACCAGTGATTTCGGGGGGGCGAACACCGGGGAGCTGTTTTTT
NA	TRBJ2-2	TRBD2	TRBV5-1	CASSWTSGTGELFF	TGCGCCAGCAGCTGGACTAGCGGGACCGGGGAGCTGTTTTTT
NA	TRBJ2-7	TRBD1	TRBV12-3/TRBV12-4	CASGQGALYEQYF	TGTGCCAGTGGACAGGGAGCCCTCTACGAGCAGTACTTC
NA	TRBJ2-2	NA	TRBV9	CASSVARGTGELFF	TGTGCCAGCAGCGTAGCTCGCGGGACCGGGGAGCTGTTTTTT
NA	TRBJ1-2	TRBD1	TRBV5-1	CASSVGTGDGYTF	TGCGCCAGCTCTGTAGGGACAGGGGATGGCTACACCTTC
NA	TRBJ1-6	TRBD1	TRBV19	CASSIDRGSPLHF	TGTGCCAGTAGTATTGACAGGGGTTCACCCCTCCACTTT
NA	TRBJ2-5	NA	TRBV7-9	CASSLAEYQETQYF	TGTGCCAGCAGCTTAGCGGAGTACCAAGAGACCCAGTACTTC
NA	TRBJ1-4	TRBD1	TRBV7-2	CASSSQVSGTGANEKLFF	TGTGCCAGCAGCTCGCAAGTGTCCGGGACAGGGGCTAATGAAAAACTGTTTTTT
NA	TRBJ2-7	TRBD2	TRBV19	CASSATSGSGEQYF	TGTGCCAGTAGTGCGACTAGCGGGAGTGGTGAGCAGTACTTC
NA	TRBJ2-7	NA	TRBV10-2	CASSALEERGEQYF	TGCGCCAGCAGCGCCTTAGAGGAAAGGGGCGAGCAGTACTTC
NA	TRBJ1-2	TRBD1	TRBV25-1	CASSGGQAMSF	TGTGCCAGCAGTGGGGGACAGGCGATGTCATTC
NA	TRBJ2-5	NA	TRBV5-5	CASSYQGPTQETQYF	TGTGCCAGCAGCTACCAGGGGCCCACCCAAGAGACCCAGTACTTC
NA	TRBJ2-2	TRBD2	TRBV4-2	CASSQELAGMNTGELFF	TGTGCCAGCAGCCAAGAACTAGCGGGGATGAACACCGGGGAGCTGTTTTTT
NA	TRBJ2-7	NA	TRBV27	CASSTTTGSYEQYF	TGTGCCAGCAGTACGACGACGGGGTCCTACGAGCAGTACTTC
NA	TRBJ2-5	NA	TRBV5-8	CASSAGSKVTQETQYF	TGTGCCAGCAGCGCGGGGTCCAAGGTGACCCAAGAGACCCAGTACTTC
NA	TRBJ1-2	TRBD1	TRBV19	CASSELARGLDGYTF	TGTGCCAGTAGTGAGCTTGCCAGGGGGCTAGATGGCTACACCTTC
NA	TRBJ2-2	TRBD2	TRBV4-1	CASSTTEAGANTGELFF	TGCGCCAGCAGCACTACGGAGGCGGGAGCGAACACCGGGGAGCTGTTTTTT
NA	TRBJ2-5	NA	TRBV5-1	CASSLARRQGQETQYF	TGCGCCAGCAGCTTGGCTAGGAGGCAGGGGCAAGAGACCCAGTACTTC
NA	TRBJ2-7	NA	TRBV5-1	CASSKGLSYEQYF	TGCGCCAGCAGCAAAGGACTGTCCTACGAGCAGTACTTC
NA	TRBJ2-3	TRBD2	TRBV6-1	CASSEARGVTDTQYF	TGTGCCAGCAGTGAAGCGCGGGGGGTCACAGATACGCAGTATTTT
NA	TRBJ1-6	NA	TRBV18	CASSPTSSYNSPLHF	TGTGCCAGCTCACCTACAAGCTCCTATAATTCACCCCTCCACTTT
NA	TRBJ1-2	TRBD1	TRBV9	CASSVRGQGDGYTF	TGTGCCAGCAGCGTAAGGGGACAGGGGGATGGCTACACCTTC
NA	TRBJ2-3	NA	TRBV29-1	CSVDPQANTQYF	TGCAGCGTTGACCCCCAGGCAAATACGCAGTATTTT
NA	TRBJ1-5	TRBD1	TRBV19	CASSIRDRGQPQHF	TGTGCCAGTAGTATTAGGGACAGGGGTCAGCCCCAGCATTTT